This T cell receptor (beta chain) was found in a study of T cell changes during pregnancy in multiple sclerosis. Data came from immunoSEQ multiplex PCR; TCRdb stores just in-frame clones and leaves some out. The sample consists of roughly 69,000 clones, about nine tenths of them appearing once. This receptor was taken from a female donor with multiple sclerosis, enrolled in a pregnancy study. The source material was peripheral blood, sampled in the second trimester of pregnancy.

The CDR3 loop reads CASSLAEWSVEYF. The CDR3 nucleotides are TGTGCCAGCAGCTTAGCGGAGTGGTCAGTAGAGTACTTC. The chain has TRBV7-8 and TRBJ2-7; D unclear. Trimming stripped 0 bases from V and 11 bases from J, with 14 bases between. The length of the CDR3 is 13 residues. The germline CDR1 and CDR2 sequences are SGHVS and FQNEAQ.